The 3 T cell receptor beta chains listed next were all sequenced from one sample in a study of regulatory T cells in long-lasting Graves disease. iRepertoire HTBI primers and Arm-PCR of CDR3 regions built TCR beta libraries. TCRdb re-called the multiplex PCR reads through MiXCR, storing one row per CDR3 protein. Of about 450,000 distinct CDR3 sequences in the sample, around 20% were seen once. Specified time point: persistent/refractory GD, antithyroid drugs over 5 years with positive TRAb. Isolated PBMC RNA provided the starting material for the TCR library. The starting material was peripheral blood mononuclear cells (PBMCs), obtained when the disease was refractory, from a patient treated with antithyroid drugs. The source is a female donor with Graves disease.

This clonotype was picked up a small number of times. V gene TRBV9 combines with J gene TRBJ2-4; D tentatively fits TRBD1 or TRBD2 (5 bases each). The CDR3 covers 16 residues. The germline V gene has CDR1 SGDLS and CDR2 YYNGEE. V was clipped by 0 bases and J by 8 bases, with 18 bases between them. DNA of the CDR3: TGTGCCAGCAGCGTAGGGGCCCGGGACCGCTTTGACATTCAGTACTTC. Translated: CASSVGARDRFDIQYF.

CDR3 amino acids: CASSLTGAMGSPLHF. CDR3 DNA sequence: TGTGCCAGCAGCTTGACAGGGGCGATGGGTTCACCCCTCCACTTT. The chain couples TRBV7-3 to TRBJ1-6; 8 positions agree with TRBD1. Trimming took 3 bases from V and 9 from J; bases not matched to a gene: 7. Germline assignment: CDR1 SGHTA and CDR2 FQGTGA. The CDR3 is made up of 15 amino acids.

This chain uses TRBV5-1 with TRBJ2-6; D is unclear. CDR1 is SGHRS, CDR2 YFSETQ, per germline. This CDR3 contains 16 residues. V lost 4 bases and J 0 bases, leaving 11 bases between the germline ends. CDR3 DNA: TGCGCCAGCAGCGGAAGAGGAGTCTCTGGGGCCAACGTCCTGACTTTC. Translating it yields CASSGRGVSGANVLTF.